This T cell receptor beta chain was captured in a study of shared clonotypes between healthy human individuals. The donors, healthy adults who were HIV-negative, had experienced no recent acute infections or vaccinations. The study separated CD4+ cells into CD45RA+ naive and CD45RA-negative memory subsets. There are 18 residues in the CDR3. Germline loops: CDR1 SGHAT, CDR2 FQNNGV. Trimming removed 4 bases at V and 0 bases at J, with 18 bases between. The genomic DNA of each subset was split evenly across several immunoSEQ plates. The assay was immunoSEQ multiplex PCR, and TCRdb's table has in-frame clones only and misses some. There are 950,000 to 1,200,000 clones in the sample; about 80% occur only once, and about 0.89% lies in the top ten. Regarding this clone: Its antigen is not known.

Regarding the study as a whole: Several donors had around 5% of their naive CD4 clonotypes in common.

The sample comprised memory CD4+ T cells from PBMCs. Subset here: CD45RA-negative fraction. The chain employs TRBV11-2 and TRBJ2-2; no reliable D call. This TCR derives from a man in his late teens or twenties in good health. Some clones in this sample may be carry-over from other donors' samples. In DNA, the CDR3 is TGTGCCAGCAGCTCCACAACCGGGCGTTACGCGAACACCGGGGAGCTGTTTTTT. Encoded protein: CASSSTTGRYANTGELFF.